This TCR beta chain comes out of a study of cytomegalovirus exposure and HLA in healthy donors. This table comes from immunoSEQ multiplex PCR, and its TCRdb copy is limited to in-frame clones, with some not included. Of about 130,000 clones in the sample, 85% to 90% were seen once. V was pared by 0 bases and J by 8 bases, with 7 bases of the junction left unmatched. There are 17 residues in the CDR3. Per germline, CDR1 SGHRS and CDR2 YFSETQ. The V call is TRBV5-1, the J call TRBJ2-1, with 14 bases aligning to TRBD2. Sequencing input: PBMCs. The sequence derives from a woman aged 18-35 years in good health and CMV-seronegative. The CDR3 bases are TGCGCCAGCAGCTTGGTCCCGGGACTAGCGGGGGCGCATGAGCAGTTCTTC. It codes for CASSLVPGLAGAHEQFF.